The TCR beta chain under discussion was sequenced for a study of graft-versus-host responses after intestinal transplantation. Looked up from germline, CDR1 is SGHDT and CDR2 is YYEEEE. This CDR3 region has 15 residues. Trimming shortened V by 4 bases and J by 3 bases, and 16 bases separated the two germline ends. Some clones are missing from TCRdb's copy, which holds only in-frame ones; the method was immunoSEQ multiplex PCR. The sample lists fewer than 120,000 clones, approximately 92% occurring once. Concerning this clone: The target antigen is unknown.

This receptor was identified in a human donor who received an intestinal transplant. The chain has TRBV5-6 and TRBJ2-5, with D perhaps TRBD1 or TRBD2 (5 bases each). The sequenced sample was unstimulated CD8+ T cells sorted from spleen or lymph node cells, obtained before intestinal transplant. In DNA form, the CDR3 reads TGTGCCAGCAGCGCGGACCCGGGACCGAAAGAGACCCAGTACTTC. Protein sequence: CASSADPGPKETQYF.